This T cell receptor beta chain was retrieved from a study of cytomegalovirus exposure and HLA in healthy donors. This clone was seen a handful of times. Its antigen is still unknown. V lost 5 bases to trimming and J lost 4 bases, with 14 bases between them. The CDR3 length is 14 residues. Germline CDR1 is SGHVS and CDR2 is FQNEAQ. Amplification used 60 Vbeta primers and 13 Jbeta primers. Profiling relied on immunoSEQ multiplex PCR, and the TCRdb table lists in-frame clones only, not all of them. Of approximately 100,000 clones listed, about 85% were seen once; the top ten hold 6.5% to 9%. General study findings and limits: Cytomegalovirus association was assigned to over 150 TCR beta chains.

This chain joins TRBV7-8 and TRBJ1-2; D is possibly TRBD1 (6 bases). Sequenced material: PBMCs. The origin of this receptor is a man aged 35-49 years in good health and CMV-seropositive. In DNA, the CDR3 is TGTGCCAGCAGCCCCCCAGGGGTGGGCTATGGCTACACCTTC. Translated: CASSPPGVGYGYTF. The whole variable domain, filled in from reference TRBV7-8 and TRBJ1-2, reads GAGVSQSPRYKVAKRGQDVALRCDPISGHVSLFWYQQALGQGPEFLTYFQNEAQLDKSGLPSDRFFAERPEGSVSTLKIQRTQQEDSAVYLCASSPPGVGYGYTFGSGTRLTVV.